These 11 T cell receptor beta chains were sequenced from one sample in a study of T cells in localized non-small cell lung cancer. Sequencing was performed with immunoSEQ multiplex PCR; in TCRdb, only in-frame clones are kept and a portion is missing. The sample lists approximately 52,000 clones; around 86% were seen once. This specimen was peripheral blood, taken before any cancer treatment. These receptors originate from a male donor at least 60 years old with stage III squamous cell lung carcinoma.

This clone was counted only a few times. The chain uses TRBV10-3 and TRBJ1-5, with 7 bases lining up with TRBD1. Looked up from germline, CDR1 is ENHRY and CDR2 is SYGVKD. The ends lost 3 bases at V and 0 bases at J; junction bases unmatched: 5. The CDR3 covers 16 residues. This chain's CDR3 is CAISDGTAFSNQPQHF. Written as DNA, the CDR3 is TGTGCCATCAGTGACGGGACAGCCTTTAGCAATCAGCCCCAGCATTTT.

The chain is built from TRBV7-2 and TRBJ1-2; D gene unclear. The CDR3 has 13 residues. CDR1 is SGHTA and CDR2 is FQGNSA in the germline V gene. The V and J ends lost 4 bases and 4 bases respectively, with 10 bases between them. This chain's CDR3 is CASSSSLSYGYTF. The DNA for the CDR3 is TGTGCCAGCAGCTCTTCGCTATCCTATGGCTACACCTTC.

V is TRBV5-4 and J is TRBJ1-1; D remains unclear. Trimming removed 0 bases at V and 4 bases at J, with 10 bases between. The CDR3 has 14 amino acids. CDR1 and CDR2 (germline): SGHNT, YYREEE (reference sequence). DNA of the CDR3: TGTGCCAGCAGCTTGGAGGGAGGAATCACTGAAGCTTTCTTT. This sequence encodes CASSLEGGITEAFF.

The genes are TRBV5-6 and TRBJ2-2; D is uncertain. CDR3 size: 16 residues. V lost 1 base and J lost 4, with 14 bases in between. Per germline, CDR1 SGHDT and CDR2 YYEEEE. This CDR3 is CASSLLIVKSTGELFF. Here the CDR3 DNA reads TGTGCCAGCAGCTTGTTAATCGTCAAGTCCACCGGGGAGCTGTTTTTT.

The J gene is TRBJ2-1, the V gene TRBV5-4; 13 bases fit TRBD2. V dropped 4 bases and J dropped 8; count of bases not matched to a gene: 9. Germline V gene sequence: CDR1 SGHNT, CDR2 YYREEE (reference sequence). The CDR3 sequence is 16 residues long. The CDR3 region is CASSPGLAGMWDEQFF. As DNA, the CDR3 is TGTGCCAGCAGCCCGGGACTAGCGGGAATGTGGGATGAGCAGTTCTTC.

In this sample, this clone turned up a few times. The rearrangement uses TRBV9 and TRBJ1-5; 7 bases are a match to TRBD1. The J segment lost 4 bases and the V segment lost 3 bases, leaving 10 bases of the junction unmatched. The CDR3 has 16 residues. Germline V gene data show CDR1 as SGDLS and CDR2 as YYNGEE. The CDR3 region has the DNA TGTGCCAGCAGCGCCACGCCCCCAGGGGGTAATCAGCCCCAGCATTTT. The encoded protein is CASSATPPGGNQPQHF.

This chain uses TRBV5-6 with TRBJ2-3; D may correspond to TRBD1 or TRBD2 (5 bases each). CDR1 and CDR2 from the germline V gene are SGHDT and YYEEEE. V gave up 7 bases and J gave up 0 bases, with 12 bases separating them. The CDR3 covers 14 residues. Written as DNA, the CDR3 is TGTGCCAGCGGTCACGGGGCTAGCACAGATACGCAGTATTTT. Residues: CASGHGASTDTQYF.

The CDR3 DNA follows: TGTGCCAGCAGTTGGGGGGCCAGTAACTATGGCTACACCTTC. As protein: CASSWGASNYGYTF. The chain carries TRBV28 and TRBJ1-2, with a tentative D call TRBD1 (6 bases). The germline V and J ends were trimmed by 4 bases and 1 base, with 10 bases remaining between them. Germline values: CDR1 MDHEN, CDR2 SYDVKM. The CDR3 spans 14 residues.

V gene TRBV29-1 combines with J gene TRBJ2-2; TRBD2 matches 13 bases. The CDR3 covers 14 residues. With V trimmed by 5 bases and J by 5 bases, 2 bases remained unmatched. CDR1 SQVTM and CDR2 ANQGSEA come from the germline V gene. CDR3 DNA: TGCAGCGTTAAGACTAGCGGGGGGACCGGGGAGCTGTTTTTT. Translating gives CSVKTSGGTGELFF.

About this clone itself: Other DNA sequences in this specimen translate into the identical CDR3. J is TRBJ1-3 and V is TRBV5-1; possible D gene TRBD1, 5 bases. Germline V gene lookup returns CDR1 SGHRS and CDR2 YFSETQ. The CDR3 is made up of 14 amino acids. V gave up 2 bases and J gave up 0 bases, with 6 bases separating them. The CDR3 coding sequence is TGCGCCAGCAGCTTAGGGGACTCTGGAAACACCATATATTTT. As protein: CASSLGDSGNTIYF. Full variable domain (rest looked up from reference TRBV5-1 and TRBJ1-3): KAGVTQTPRYLIKTRGQQVTLSCSPISGHRSVSWYQQTPGQGLQFLFEYFSETQRNKGNFPGRFSGRQFSNSRSEMNVSTLELGDSALYLCASSLGDSGNTIYFGEGSWLTVV.

This chain connects TRBV7-2 to TRBJ2-1; TRBD1 matches at 10 bases. With V trimmed by 3 bases and J by 4 bases, 3 bases remained unmatched. CDR3 size: 15 residues. CDR1 SGHTA and CDR2 FQGNSA come from the germline V gene. CDR3 DNA: TGTGCCAGCAGCTTGGGACAGGGGATGTACAATGAGCAGTTCTTC. Translating it yields CASSLGQGMYNEQFF.